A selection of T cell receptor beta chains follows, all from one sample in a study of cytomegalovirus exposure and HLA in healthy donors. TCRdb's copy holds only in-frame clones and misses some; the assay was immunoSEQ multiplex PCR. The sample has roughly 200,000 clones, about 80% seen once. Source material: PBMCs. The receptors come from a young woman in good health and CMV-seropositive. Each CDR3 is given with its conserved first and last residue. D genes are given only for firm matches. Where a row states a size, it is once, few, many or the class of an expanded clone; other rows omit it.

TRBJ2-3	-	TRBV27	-	CASSYTGPQYFLSTDTQYF	TGTGCCAGCAGTTACACAGGACCTCAGTACTTTTTGAGCACAGATACGCAGTATTTT
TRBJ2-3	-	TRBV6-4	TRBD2	CASSNSTSGADTQYF	TGTGCCAGCAGTAACTCGACTAGCGGGGCAGATACGCAGTATTTT
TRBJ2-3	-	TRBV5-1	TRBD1	CASRRDRAGDTQYF	TGCGCCAGCCGAAGGGACAGGGCAGGAGATACGCAGTATTTT
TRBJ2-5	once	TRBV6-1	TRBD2	CASSVLAGGRETQYF	TGTGCCAGCAGTGTACTAGCGGGGGGGCGGGAGACCCAGTACTTC
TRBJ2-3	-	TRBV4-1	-	CASSQPGSDTQYF	TGCGCCAGCAGCCAACCAGGGTCAGATACGCAGTATTTT
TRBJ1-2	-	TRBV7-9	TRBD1	CASSSETGTANYGYTF	TGTGCCAGCAGCTCGGAGACCGGGACAGCTAACTATGGCTACACCTTC
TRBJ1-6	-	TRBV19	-	CASSTVNSPLHF	TGTGCCAGTAGTACCGTTAATTCACCCCTCCACTTT
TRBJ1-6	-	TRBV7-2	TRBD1	CASSRGGDRGPLHF	TGTGCCAGCAGCCGAGGGGGCGACAGGGGACCCCTCCACTTT
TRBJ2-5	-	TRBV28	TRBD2	CASSLLAGGQETQYF	TGTGCCAGCAGTTTACTAGCGGGTGGCCAAGAGACCCAGTACTTC
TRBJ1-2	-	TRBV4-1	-	CASSQENMATF	TGCGCCAGCAGCCAAGAAAACATGGCCACCTTC
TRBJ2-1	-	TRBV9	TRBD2	CASSGSGGTYNEQFF	TGTGCCAGCAGCGGAAGCGGGGGCACCTACAATGAGCAGTTCTTC
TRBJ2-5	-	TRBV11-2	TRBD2	CASSPGGGGSGETQYF	TGTGCCAGCAGCCCGGGCGGGGGGGGCTCGGGAGAGACCCAGTACTTC
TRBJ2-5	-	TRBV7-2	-	CASSIPAAPRGTQYF	TGTGCCAGCAGCATCCCGGCCGCCCCTCGAGGGACCCAGTACTTC
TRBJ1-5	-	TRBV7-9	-	CASRSTGDNQPQHF	TGTGCCAGCAGATCTACAGGTGACAATCAGCCCCAGCATTTT
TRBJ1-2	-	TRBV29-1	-	CSVEVSGIPDHYGYTF	TGCAGCGTTGAAGTTTCCGGGATTCCAGACCACTATGGCTACACCTTC
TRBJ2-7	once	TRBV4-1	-	CASSRTERDTFSYEQYF	TGCGCCAGCAGCCGAACAGAACGGGACACTTTCTCCTACGAGCAGTACTTC
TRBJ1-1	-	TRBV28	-	CASSFRAVGEAFF	TGTGCCAGCAGTTTCCGAGCGGTTGGGGAAGCTTTCTTT
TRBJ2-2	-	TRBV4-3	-	CASSNGLPNTGELFF	TGCGCCAGCAGCAACGGACTACCGAACACCGGGGAGCTGTTTTTT
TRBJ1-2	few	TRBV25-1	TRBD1	CASSGLGTGQGYTF	TGTGCCAGCAGTGGACTAGGGACAGGGCAAGGCTACACCTTC